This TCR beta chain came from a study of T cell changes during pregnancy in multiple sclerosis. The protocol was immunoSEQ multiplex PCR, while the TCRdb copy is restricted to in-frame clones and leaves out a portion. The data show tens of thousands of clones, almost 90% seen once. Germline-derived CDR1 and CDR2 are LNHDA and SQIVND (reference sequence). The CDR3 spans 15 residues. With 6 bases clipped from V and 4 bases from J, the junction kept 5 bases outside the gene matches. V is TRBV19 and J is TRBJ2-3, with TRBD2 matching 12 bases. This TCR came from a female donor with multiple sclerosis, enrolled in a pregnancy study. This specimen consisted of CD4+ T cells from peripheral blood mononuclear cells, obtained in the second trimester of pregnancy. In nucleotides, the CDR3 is TGTGCCAGTAGGCCTAGCGGGAGGGCACCAGATACGCAGTATTTT. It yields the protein CASRPSGRAPDTQYF.